What follows are 9 T cell receptor beta chains derived from one specimen sequenced in a study of regulatory T cells in long-lasting Graves disease. Arm-PCR of CDR3 regions and iRepertoire HTBI primers were the basis on which TCR beta libraries were built. MiXCR was run by TCRdb on the multiplex PCR reads, yielding one entry per CDR3 protein. Found here are around 360,000 distinct CDR3 sequences, roughly 17% of them singletons; the top ten hold 20% to 25%. The time point is: newly diagnosed GD, antithyroid drugs for less than 3 months. RNA isolated from PBMCs was used to make the TCR library. The same data also contributed to another study, on T cells in Graves' hyperthyroidism and ophthalmopathy.

Sequencing was performed on peripheral blood mononuclear cells (PBMCs), taken at new diagnosis, from a patient treated with antithyroid drugs. The receptors stem from a woman aged 18-35 years with Graves disease.

In its sample, this clonotype was seen many times. The V and J genes are TRBV2 and TRBJ1-5, with unresolved D. CDR1 SNHLY and CDR2 FYNNEI come from the germline V gene. CDR3 length: 15 amino acids. The germline V and J ends were trimmed by 3 bases and 3 bases, with 12 bases remaining between them. The CDR3, as DNA: TGTGCCAGCAGTGAGAGTTGGGGTTCCAATCAGCCCCAGCATTTT. Protein product: CASSESWGSNQPQHF.

This clonotype was counted ten times or more. This chain joins TRBV30 and TRBJ2-7; no firm D call. V lost 8 bases to trimming and J lost 3 bases, with 17 bases between them. The germline gives CDR1 GTSNPN, CDR2 SVGIG (reference sequence). The CDR3 contains 13 residues. The CDR3 coding sequence is TGTGCCGGAAAGGGTAATTCGGACTACGAGCAGTACTTC. Translating it yields CAGKGNSDYEQYF.

In this sample, this clonotype turned up many times. The genes are TRBV3-1 and TRBJ2-1; a possible D gene is TRBD2 (5 bases). The V gene lost 1 base and the J gene lost 1 base, with 11 bases spanning the gap. Germline CDR1 and CDR2: LGHDT and YNNKEL (reference sequence). The CDR3 is made up of 16 amino acids. CDR3 residues: CASSQVAGASYNEQFF. The CDR3 nucleotides read TGTGCCAGCAGCCAAGTCGCGGGTGCTTCCTACAATGAGCAGTTCTTC.

This clonotype was detected many times. The chain recombines TRBV10-3 with TRBJ1-5; D not certain. Germline values: CDR1 ENHRY, CDR2 SYGVKD. The CDR3 is 12 residues long. Trimming pared 10 bases from V and 3 bases from J, leaving 10 bases between. The CDR3 spells CATSEDNQPQHF. The CDR3 DNA reads as TGTGCCACGTCTGAAGACAATCAGCCCCAGCATTTT.

This chain uses TRBV5-1 with TRBJ2-4; 7 bases fit TRBD2. The J segment lost 1 base and the V segment lost 4 bases, leaving 14 bases of the junction unmatched. The CDR3 runs 18 residues. Germline loops: CDR1 SGHRS, CDR2 YFSETQ. CDR3 sequence: CASSHGEGSRLAKNIQYF. The DNA for the CDR3 is TGCGCCAGCAGCCACGGGGAGGGGTCAAGGTTGGCCAAAAACATTCAGTACTTC.

The V gene is TRBV5-4, the J gene TRBJ2-1; 12 bases are a match to TRBD2. This CDR3 region has 17 residues. Per germline, CDR1 SGHNT and CDR2 YYREEE (reference sequence). V dropped 0 bases and J dropped 4; count of bases not matched to a gene: 5. In nucleotides, the CDR3 is TGTGCCAGCAGCTTGGGGACTAGCGGGACACTTTACAATGAGCAGTTCTTC. This gives the protein CASSLGTSGTLYNEQFF.

The chain has TRBV12-3 or TRBV12-4 and TRBJ2-7; 9 nucleotides agree with TRBD1. V was pared by 5 bases and J by 6 bases, with 11 bases of the junction left unmatched. This CDR3 is built from 15 residues. CDR3 residues: CASSPTGGVGIEQYF. The CDR3 bases are TGTGCCAGCAGTCCCACAGGGGGCGTAGGCATCGAGCAGTACTTC.

The chain is built from TRBV2 and TRBJ1-5; D is ambiguous. Trimming left V 0 bases short and J 0 bases short, with 6 bases between. Germline lookup yields CDR1 SNHLY and CDR2 FYNNEI. The CDR3 covers 15 residues. CDR3: CASSEAHPSNQPQHF. The CDR3 DNA is TGTGCCAGCAGTGAAGCACACCCTAGCAATCAGCCCCAGCATTTT. Variable domain in full (rest from reference TRBV2 and TRBJ1-5): EPEVTQTPSHQVTQMGQEVILRCVPISNHLYFYWYRQILGQKVEFLVSFYNNEISEKSEIFDDQFSVERPDGSNFTLKIRSTKLEDSAMYFCASSEAHPSNQPQHFGDGTRLSIL.

This clonotype was recorded a few times. V is TRBV20-1 and J is TRBJ2-2, with 11 bases matching TRBD2. The CDR3 sequence is 15 residues long. Per germline, CDR1 DFQATT and CDR2 SNEGSKA (reference sequence). Trimming took 6 bases from V and 5 from J; bases not matched to a gene: 8. The CDR3 region is CSAPTSGSGTGELFF. The CDR3 DNA is TGCAGTGCGCCAACTAGCGGGAGTGGGACCGGGGAGCTGTTTTTT.